These 21 T cell receptor beta chains were all obtained from the same sample, sequenced in a study of blood T cell repertoires in COVID-19. The protocol was immunoSEQ multiplex PCR, while the TCRdb copy is restricted to in-frame clones and leaves out a portion. Of some 490,000 clones detected, 70% to 90% appear once; the ten largest clones hold approximately 2.9%. The source material was peripheral blood. The origin of the receptors is a human donor in a cohort sampled during active COVID-19.

The rearrangement uses TRBV6-1 and TRBJ1-5; D might be TRBD1 (6 bases). Germline V gives CDR1 MNHNS, CDR2 SASEGT. The CDR3 is 15 amino acids. V was clipped by 0 bases and J by 1 base, with 7 bases between them. The CDR3 loop is CASSEATGSNQPQHF. The CDR3 DNA follows: TGTGCCAGCAGTGAAGCCACAGGGAGCAATCAGCCCCAGCATTTT.

The rearrangement joins TRBV19 to TRBJ2-1; 7 bases line up with TRBD2. The V gene end was trimmed by 5 bases and the J gene end by 6 bases; junction bases not matched to a gene: 7. Germline V gene lookup returns CDR1 LNHDA and CDR2 SQIVND (reference sequence). The CDR3 consists of 14 residues. The chain's CDR3 is CASSPAGRANEQFF. As DNA, the CDR3 is TGTGCCAGTAGTCCGGCGGGGAGGGCCAATGAGCAGTTCTTC.

The chain recombines TRBV5-1 with TRBJ1-1; D is ambiguous. Per germline, CDR1 SGHRS and CDR2 YFSETQ. Trimming shortened V by 3 bases and J by 5 bases, and 11 bases separated the two germline ends. The CDR3 spans 13 residues. This CDR3 reads CASSSQSETEAFF. CDR3 nucleotide sequence: TGCGCCAGCAGCTCACAGAGTGAGACTGAAGCTTTCTTT.

The rearrangement uses TRBV20-1 and TRBJ2-1; D unclear. Trimming stripped 5 bases from V and 7 bases from J, with 6 bases between. Germline-derived CDR1 and CDR2 are DFQATT and SNEGSKA (reference sequence). The CDR3 has 10 residues. The CDR3 bases are TGCAGTGCTTTGCAGAATGAGCAGTTCTTC. It encodes CSALQNEQFF.

This chain connects TRBV19 to TRBJ1-4, with D perhaps TRBD1 (5 bases). The CDR3 has 13 residues. Germline CDR1 reads LNHDA; CDR2 reads SQIVND (reference sequence). Deletions cut 3 bases from V and 7 bases from J, with 9 bases between. Written as DNA, the CDR3 is TGTGCCAGTAGTATTGTTCAGGGTGAAAAACTGTTTTTT. It is translated as CASSIVQGEKLFF.

V and J are TRBV4-3 and TRBJ2-3; weak D call: TRBD1 (6 bases). V was clipped by 6 bases and J by 2 bases, with 12 bases between them. The CDR3 is 14 residues long. Per the germline V gene, CDR1 is LGHNA and CDR2 is YSLEER. CDR3 region: CASSWGLDTDTQYF. The CDR3 DNA reads TGCGCCAGCAGTTGGGGGCTTGACACAGATACGCAGTATTTT.

The rearrangement links TRBV28 to TRBJ2-7; 8 positions match TRBD2. This CDR3 contains 15 residues. Looked up from germline, CDR1 is MDHEN and CDR2 is SYDVKM. V was pared by 5 bases and J by 0 bases, with 6 bases of the junction left unmatched. CDR3 in DNA: TGTGCCAGCAGTGGTAGCGGGACTGTCTCCTACGAGCAGTACTTC. Protein: CASSGSGTVSYEQYF.

This rearrangement joins TRBV2 to TRBJ2-5; no clear D gene. Germline-derived CDR1 and CDR2 are SNHLY and FYNNEI. Trimming removed 6 bases from V and 4 bases from J, with 3 bases in between. The CDR3 has 10 residues. The CDR3 is CASSRETQYF. The CDR3 DNA follows: TGTGCCAGCAGCCGAGAGACCCAGTACTTC.

V gene TRBV24-1 combines with J gene TRBJ1-2; 12 nucleotides match TRBD1. The germline gives CDR1 KGHDR, CDR2 SFDVKD. The CDR3 extends over 16 amino acids. V was clipped by 4 bases and J by 3 bases; unmatched bases: 5. The CDR3 DNA is TGTGCCACCAGTGAGGCCGGGACAGGGGGCGACTATGGCTACACCTTC. As protein: CATSEAGTGGDYGYTF.

This clone was seen only a few times. V is TRBV18 and J is TRBJ1-2; 7 positions match TRBD1. V shed 3 bases, J shed 0 bases, and the junction held 4 bases outside the gene matches. Germline lookup yields CDR1 KGHSH and CDR2 LQKENI. This CDR3 has 15 residues. CDR3 sequence reads: CASSPGDRANYGYTF. CDR3 nucleotide sequence: TGTGCCAGCTCACCCGGGGACAGAGCTAACTATGGCTACACCTTC.

This chain links TRBV2 with TRBJ2-7; tentatively, D is TRBD1 (6 bases). V lost 6 bases and J 2 bases, leaving 14 bases between the germline ends. The CDR3 is 14 residues long. Germline V gene data show CDR1 as SNHLY and CDR2 as FYNNEI. CDR3 nucleotides: TGTGCCAGCAGAAGTGAGGACAGAGCCTACGAGCAGTACTTC. Translating gives CASRSEDRAYEQYF.

The V gene is TRBV18, the J gene TRBJ2-1, with 9 bases identical to TRBD1. The CDR3 contains 12 residues. In germline, CDR1 is KGHSH, CDR2 LQKENI. Trimming cost V 3 bases and J 10 bases; bases outside gene matches: 1. Written as DNA, the CDR3 is TGTGCCAGCTCACCGGACAGGGGCGAGCAGTTCTTC. Protein sequence: CASSPDRGEQFF.

The genes are TRBV24-1 and TRBJ2-1, with a possible D match to TRBD1 (5 bases). From germline, CDR1 is KGHDR and CDR2 SFDVKD. CDR3 length: 13 residues. V lost 8 bases, J lost 5 bases, and 12 bases lay in between. The CDR3 protein is CATTSTVNNEQFF. CDR3 sequence (DNA): TGTGCCACCACATCGACAGTGAACAATGAGCAGTTCTTC.

The chain uses TRBV27 and TRBJ1-5; 9 nucleotides agree with TRBD1. Trimming cost V 5 bases and J 4 bases; bases outside gene matches: 9. Germline V lookup: CDR1 MNHEY, CDR2 SMNVEV (reference sequence). The CDR3 totals 16 residues. CDR3 sequence: CASSGGTGIRNQPQHF. For the CDR3, the DNA is TGTGCCAGCAGTGGGGGGACAGGGATAAGGAATCAGCCCCAGCATTTT.

As DNA, the CDR3 is TGCAGCGTTGGGACAGGGGACAATCAGCCCCAGCATTTT. It encodes CSVGTGDNQPQHF. This sequence joins TRBV29-1 and TRBJ1-5, with 9 positions matching TRBD1. Germline loops: CDR1 SQVTM, CDR2 ANQGSEA. V shed 4 bases, J shed 3 bases, and the junction held 1 base outside the gene matches. The CDR3 sequence is 13 residues long.

This sequence joins TRBV19 and TRBJ2-5; 7 nucleotides agree with TRBD1. CDR3 length: 14 amino acids. Trimming removed 5 bases from V and 1 base from J; junction bases left unmatched: 4. CDR1 is LNHDA and CDR2 is SQIVND in the germline V gene (reference sequence). The CDR3 loop reads CASSLDRVQETQYF. The CDR3, as DNA: TGTGCCAGTAGTCTCGACAGGGTCCAAGAGACCCAGTACTTC.

This chain connects TRBV19 to TRBJ2-3; D remains ambiguous. Trimming took off 1 base at V and 4 bases at J, with 12 bases between the two ends. The CDR3 is 15 amino acids. The V gene's germline CDR1 is LNHDA and CDR2 SQIVND (reference sequence). In DNA form, the CDR3 reads TGTGCCAGTAGTATAGTCGCGGCTTTTGCAGATACGCAGTATTTT. This sequence encodes CASSIVAAFADTQYF.

This chain links TRBV7-2 with TRBJ2-1; the match to TRBD2 covers 10 bases. Germline V gene sequence: CDR1 SGHTA, CDR2 FQGNSA. This CDR3 is 15 amino acids long. Trimming removed 4 bases from V and 9 bases from J; junction bases left unmatched: 9. DNA for the CDR3: TGTGCCAGCAGCTCTCGAGCGGGAGGGCCCGGTGAGCAGTTCTTC. Translated, it gives CASSSRAGGPGEQFF.

The chain has TRBV29-1 and TRBJ1-1; D possibly corresponds to TRBD1 (5 bases). The V gene's germline CDR1 is SQVTM and CDR2 ANQGSEA. V was trimmed by 2 bases and J by 6 bases, leaving 16 bases between them. The CDR3 is 14 residues long. CDR3 DNA: TGCAGCGTTGAACGAAGGGGTGGTTCCCCTGAAGCTTTCTTT. It specifies CSVERRGGSPEAFF.

The rearrangement joins TRBV3-1 (or the pseudogene TRBV3-2) to TRBJ1-3, with D possibly being TRBD1 (5 bases). The germline V and J ends were trimmed by 8 bases and 2 bases, with 10 bases remaining between them. CDR3 length: 13 residues. CDR1 and CDR2 (germline): LGHDT, YNNKEL (reference sequence). CDR3 amino acids: CASRQLAGNTIYF. CDR3 sequence (DNA): TGTGCCAGCCGACAGTTAGCTGGAAACACCATATATTTT.

J is TRBJ1-4 and V is TRBV18; D unresolved. Per germline, CDR1 KGHSH and CDR2 LQKENI. The CDR3 contains 18 residues. Trimming left V 4 bases short and J 4 bases short, with 22 bases between. The CDR3 reads CASSRETTHSLGNEKLFF. The CDR3 nucleotides are TGTGCCAGCTCACGCGAAACCACGCACAGCCTGGGTAATGAAAAACTGTTTTTT.